This T cell receptor (beta chain) was retrieved from a study of cytomegalovirus exposure and HLA in healthy donors. Study-level results: The authors later linked a missense DCLRE1C variant to TCR beta V- and J-gene trimming. Most CMV-associated TCR beta chains appeared HLA-restricted in a later analysis. Some highly shared sequence variants likely arose as a pipeline artifact.

In nominal health when sampled, donors likely had unrecorded immune exposures nonetheless. Of note for this clone: Its specificity is unknown.

The CDR3 totals 13 residues. V was trimmed by 5 bases and J by 5 bases, leaving 10 bases between them. The germline CDR1 and CDR2 sequences are LGHNT and FRNRAP. The PCR had 60 Vbeta and 13 Jbeta primers. Repertoires were generated with immunoSEQ multiplex PCR, while TCRdb's copy carries only in-frame clones and drops some. The sample includes about 120,000 clones, around 79% of them seen just once. This clonotype was obtained from a woman younger than 30 in good health and CMV-seronegative. The sample was PBMCs. The chain couples TRBV12-5 to TRBJ1-5, with D uncertain. The CDR3 sequence: CASGPSGDQPQHF. The CDR3, as DNA: TGTGCTAGTGGTCCGAGCGGAGATCAGCCCCAGCATTTT.